This T cell receptor beta chain came from a study of blood T cell repertoires in COVID-19. Overall study context: Both acute and convalescent COVID-19 samples were obtained from the United States, Italy and Spain. The cDNA or gDNA used as material had been derived from T cells, B-cell-depleted T cells, or PBMCs.

Only one count was recorded for this clone. From germline, CDR1 is SGDLS and CDR2 YYNGEE. V shed 3 bases and J shed 0 bases, with 12 bases lying between them. The CDR3 is 15 residues long. The authors' processing: How many nucleated cells were present was estimated from reference gene primer amplification. Here immunoSEQ multiplex PCR was the method, and the copy in TCRdb shows in-frame clones only, minus some. From that table come the V and J calls and clone size; the DNA was used to work out D and trimming. Of 55,000 to 70,000 clones detected, about nine tenths appear once; the ten largest clones hold roughly 23%.

This TCR derives from a woman in her forties or fifties with active or convalescent COVID-19. The chain couples TRBV9 to TRBJ1-2; no firm D call. The source material was peripheral blood. The chain's CDR3 is CASSAHLGANYGYTF. DNA for the CDR3: TGTGCCAGCAGCGCTCACCTCGGGGCTAACTATGGCTACACCTTC.